The entry that follows covers one TCR beta chain sequence. What it recognizes is unknown. The record originates from a study of naive and memory T cell subsets. Ligated cDNA underwent four rounds of PCR with nested alpha and beta constant region primers and SP2. Alpha and beta constant region primers primed reverse transcription for blood and skin samples. MiXCR was run by TCRdb on the 5' RACE reads, yielding one entry per CDR3 protein. The table has about 62,000 distinct CDR3 sequences, approximately 8.5% seen once. TCR cDNA received a 3' ligated oligonucleotide that carried a UMI. Whole blood, 2.5 ml, came from adult healthy volunteers. Input was roughly 1 to 1000 ng of DNase-treated total RNA without cell sorting. Study conclusions and caveats: The RNA method is potentially sensitive to activation and differentiation changes.

This sequence was found in a female donor in good health.

The CDR3 spells CASSIDDRSSYEQYF. The DNA of the CDR3 is TGTGCCAGTAGTATAGATGACCGGAGCTCCTACGAGCAGTACTTC. The rearrangement uses TRBV19 and TRBJ2-7; D not certain. The CDR3 length is 15 residues. V dropped 0 bases and J dropped 0 bases, with 9 bases sitting between them. CDR1 and CDR2 (germline): LNHDA, SQIVND (reference sequence).